The present TCR beta chain was sequenced within a study of CD8 T cells in ankylosing spondylitis (dated by TCRdb to the late 2010s). A note on the overall study: To find TCR variants linked to disease, the study profiled T cell receptor beta repertoires in ankylosing spondylitis patients and healthy donors. The full study cohort was made up of 25 ankylosing spondylitis patients and roughly 98 healthy donors. Peripheral blood was sampled, and synovial fluid was also collected from ankylosing spondylitis patients.

With respect to this clonotype: Its antigen is not yet known. No base quality values were provided; no much bigger clone lies one nucleotide off.

Trimming takes 5 bases off V and 4 bases off J; junction bases not matched to a gene: 5. The CDR3, cysteine through valine, is 15 amino acids long. The DNA shown is the 45-base CDR3, in frame from base 1. The germline V gene specifies SGHVS as CDR1 and FQNEAQ as CDR2. The instrument given in TCRdb is Illumina HiSeq 2500. Quantitative 5'-RACE with molecular barcodes was used to prepare TCR beta libraries. The study's processing was this. To identify disease-linked TCR variants, a new computational method was used, one built on a probabilistic model of VDJ rearrangement. TCRdb reran the public reads through fastp at Q25 and MiXCR, keeping productive beta chains. Rows are combined by CDR3 protein, so each entry shows the most common genes and DNA. The V and J calls and clone size come from TCRdb's table, not from the authors' own analysis. This sample comprises 470,000 or so distinct CDR3 sequences, about 25% of them detected only once. Jointly, the top ten make up roughly 1% of the sample.

Results and caveats for the whole study, not just this receptor: Significant enrichment of the disease-linked clones was reported in matched synovial fluid samples from ankylosing spondylitis patients. In peripheral blood, the disease-linked clones were found at relatively low frequencies and had a CD8+ phenotype. A TCR beta motif made up of several highly homologous amino acid variants appeared to be characteristic of blood from ankylosing spondylitis patients. Some of the motif variants had been reported before in the synovial fluid and blood of reactive arthritis patients, a finding that suggests common disease-initiation mechanisms.

The sequence was obtained from a male donor with ankylosing spondylitis. The sequenced sample was blood, either unsorted or a sorted T cell fraction (not recorded which). The sequence joins TRBV7-8 to TRBJ2-7; 13 bases in the junction line up with TRBD2. The nucleotide sequence is given as TGTGCCAGCAGCCTGGGGACTAGCGGGACTTACGAGCAGTACGTC. This encodes CASSLGTSGTYEQYV.